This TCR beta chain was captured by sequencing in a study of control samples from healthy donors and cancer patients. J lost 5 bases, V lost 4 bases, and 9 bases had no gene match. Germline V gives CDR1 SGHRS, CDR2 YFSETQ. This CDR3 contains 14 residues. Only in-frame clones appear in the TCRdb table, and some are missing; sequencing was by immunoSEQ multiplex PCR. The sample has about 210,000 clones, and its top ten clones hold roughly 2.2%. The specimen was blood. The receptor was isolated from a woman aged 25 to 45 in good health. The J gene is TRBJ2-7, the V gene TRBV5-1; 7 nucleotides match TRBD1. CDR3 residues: CASSIDVDRNEQYF. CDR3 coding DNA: TGCGCCAGCAGCATAGACGTGGACAGGAACGAGCAGTACTTC.